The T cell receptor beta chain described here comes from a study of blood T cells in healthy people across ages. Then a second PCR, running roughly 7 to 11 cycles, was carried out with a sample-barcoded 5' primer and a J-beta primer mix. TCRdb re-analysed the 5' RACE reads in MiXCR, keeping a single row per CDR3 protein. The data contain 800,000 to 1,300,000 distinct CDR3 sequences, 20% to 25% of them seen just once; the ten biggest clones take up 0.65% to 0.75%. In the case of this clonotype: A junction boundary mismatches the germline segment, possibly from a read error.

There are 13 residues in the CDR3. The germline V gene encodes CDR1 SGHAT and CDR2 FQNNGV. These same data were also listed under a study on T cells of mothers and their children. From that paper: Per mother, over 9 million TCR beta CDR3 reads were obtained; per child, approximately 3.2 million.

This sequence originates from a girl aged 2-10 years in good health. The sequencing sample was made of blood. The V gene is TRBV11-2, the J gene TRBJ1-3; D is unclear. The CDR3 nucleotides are TGTGCCAGCAGCTTAGGCCCTGGAGACACCATATATTTT. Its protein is CASSLGPGDTIYF.